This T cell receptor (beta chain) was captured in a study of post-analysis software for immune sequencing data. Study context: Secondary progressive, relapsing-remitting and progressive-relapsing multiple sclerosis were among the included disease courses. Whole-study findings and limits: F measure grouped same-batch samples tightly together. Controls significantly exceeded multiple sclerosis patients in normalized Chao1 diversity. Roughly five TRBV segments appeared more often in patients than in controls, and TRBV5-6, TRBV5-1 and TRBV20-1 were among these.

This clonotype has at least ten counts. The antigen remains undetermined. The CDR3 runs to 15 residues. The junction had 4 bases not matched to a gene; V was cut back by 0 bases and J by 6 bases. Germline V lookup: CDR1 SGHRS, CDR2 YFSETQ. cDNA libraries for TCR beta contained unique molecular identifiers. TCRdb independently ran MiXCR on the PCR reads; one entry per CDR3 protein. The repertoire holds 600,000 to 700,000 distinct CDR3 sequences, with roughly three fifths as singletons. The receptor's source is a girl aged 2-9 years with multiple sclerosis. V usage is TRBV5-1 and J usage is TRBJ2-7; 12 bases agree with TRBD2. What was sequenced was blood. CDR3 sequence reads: CASSLGTSGKGEQYF. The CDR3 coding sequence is TGCGCCAGCAGCTTGGGGACTAGCGGGAAAGGCGAGCAGTACTTC.